The 30 T cell receptor beta chains in this list originate from one sample, sequenced in a study of graft-versus-host responses after intestinal transplantation. Produced via immunoSEQ multiplex PCR; TCRdb's table is partial and in-frame only. This table has roughly 69,000 clones, about nine tenths appearing once. The specimen comprised bone marrow, sampled 700 to 850 days after intestinal transplantation. These receptors all come from a human patient who received an intestinal transplant, so some T cells may come from the graft donor.

In this sample, this clone turned up once. This chain connects TRBV28 to TRBJ1-4, with D possibly matching TRBD1 (5 bases). V was pared by 6 bases and J by 7 bases, with 18 bases between. The CDR3 is 15 amino acids. From germline, CDR1 is MDHEN and CDR2 SYDVKM. Here the CDR3 reads CASSLPTGDGEKLFF. The CDR3 bases are TGTGCCAGCAGCCTACCTACAGGAGACGGTGAAAAACTGTTTTTT.

The chain has TRBV27 and TRBJ2-7; 9 nucleotides match TRBD2. The V segment lost 3 bases and the J segment 2 bases; nucleotides outside the gene matches: 2. Germline loops: CDR1 MNHEY, CDR2 SMNVEV (reference sequence). This CDR3 spans 14 amino acids. The CDR3 DNA sequence: TGTGCCAGCAGTTTCGGCGGGAGGGCCTACGAGCAGTACTTC. This encodes CASSFGGRAYEQYF.

V gene TRBV11-3 combines with J gene TRBJ2-1, with a weak D call TRBD2 (5 bases). Germline CDR1 SGHNT, CDR2 YENEEA. The CDR3 runs 16 residues. The V end lost 5 bases, the J end lost 0 bases, and 14 bases lay between the germline ends. CDR3 DNA sequence: TGTGCCAGCAGCCCCCCGGTTGGGAGCTCCTACAATGAGCAGTTCTTC. It encodes CASSPPVGSSYNEQFF.

J is TRBJ2-2 and V is TRBV5-1; D is ambiguous. V lost 3 bases, J lost 7 bases, and 13 bases lay in between. Germline CDR1 and CDR2: SGHRS and YFSETQ. This CDR3 is 14 amino acids long. CDR3 in amino acids: CASSSNLRVGELFF. The CDR3 DNA reads as TGCGCCAGCAGCTCGAACCTGAGAGTCGGGGAGCTGTTTTTT.

V and J are TRBV28 and TRBJ2-7, with D perhaps TRBD1 or TRBD2 (5 bases each). Trimming shortened V by 7 bases and J by 2 bases, and 15 bases separated the two germline ends. Germline V gene sequence: CDR1 MDHEN, CDR2 SYDVKM. This CDR3 is built from 14 residues. CDR3 nucleotide sequence: TGTGCCAGCACTCGGGGACGAGGGACCTACGAGCAGTACTTC. Protein product: CASTRGRGTYEQYF.

The V gene is TRBV18, the J gene TRBJ2-7; 7 bases fit TRBD1. CDR1 and CDR2 from the germline V gene are KGHSH and LQKENI. The CDR3 sequence is 20 residues long. V was clipped by 2 bases and J by 2 bases; unmatched bases: 21. The CDR3 loop reads CASSPYGDSEYAPSPYEQYF. The CDR3 region has the DNA TGTGCCAGCTCACCATACGGGGACAGCGAATACGCCCCCTCTCCCTACGAGCAGTACTTC.

The V and J genes are TRBV29-1 and TRBJ2-4; D is uncertain. The V gene lost 4 bases and the J gene lost 0 bases, with 10 bases spanning the gap. The germline CDR1 and CDR2 sequences are SQVTM and ANQGSEA. The CDR3 extends over 14 amino acids. CDR3 residues: CSVGARLAKNIQYF. CDR3 DNA sequence: TGCAGCGTTGGGGCGAGACTAGCCAAAAACATTCAGTACTTC. The full variable domain, its missing parts supplied by reference TRBV29-1 and TRBJ2-4, is SAVISQKPSRDICQRGTSLTIQCQVDSQVTMMFWYRQQPGQSLTLIATANQGSEATYESGFVIDKFPISRPNLTFSTLTVSNMSPEDSSIYLCSVGARLAKNIQYFGAGTRLSVL.

The chain employs TRBV19 and TRBJ1-5; D call uncertain. The V end lost 0 bases, the J end lost 0 bases, and 3 bases lay between the germline ends. The length of the CDR3 is 14 residues. Germline lookup yields CDR1 LNHDA and CDR2 SQIVND (reference sequence). CDR3 loop: CASSIEVSNQPQHF. CDR3 in DNA: TGTGCCAGTAGTATAGAGGTTAGCAATCAGCCCCAGCATTTT.

V usage is TRBV10-3 and J usage is TRBJ2-2; D is unresolved. V lost 2 bases to trimming and J lost 6 bases, with 10 bases between them. Germline CDR1 and CDR2: ENHRY and SYGVKD. The CDR3 is 14 amino acids. CDR3 coding DNA: TGTGCCATCAGTGAGGCGGAGCGTTCCGGGGAGCTGTTTTTT. Translated: CAISEAERSGELFF.

This chain joins TRBV5-6 and TRBJ2-1; the match to TRBD1 covers 11 bases. V was clipped by 4 bases and J by 7 bases; unmatched bases: 4. The CDR3 is made up of 14 amino acids. The germline V gene encodes CDR1 SGHDT and CDR2 YYEEEE. The CDR3 DNA is TGTGCCAGCAGCAAGGACAGGGGGCGGAATGAGCAGTTCTTC. Its protein product is CASSKDRGRNEQFF.

V gene TRBV6-5 combines with J gene TRBJ1-2, with D tentatively TRBD1 (6 bases). Germline loops: CDR1 MNHEY, CDR2 SVGAGI. There are 14 residues in the CDR3. Between the trimmed V and J ends, which lost 5 bases and 6 bases, there was a span of 16 bases. CDR3 DNA sequence: TGTGCCAGCAGTGAGGGACATCCCCGGCATGGCTACACCTTC. Translation: CASSEGHPRHGYTF.

CDR3: CATSRLHGGPGETQYF. The CDR3 DNA follows: TGTGCCACCAGCAGACTGCATGGAGGGCCCGGAGAGACCCAGTACTTC. The chain combines TRBV15 with TRBJ2-5, with a possible D match to TRBD2 (6 bases). Germline values: CDR1 LNHNV, CDR2 YYDKDF (reference sequence). There are 16 residues in the CDR3. Trimming shortened V by 2 bases and J by 4 bases, and 17 bases separated the two germline ends.

This clone has more than one count but fewer than ten. This chain connects TRBV6-5 to TRBJ2-3, with D hard to call. This CDR3 region has 13 residues. Trimming removed 2 bases at V and 6 bases at J, with 9 bases between. Germline CDR1 is MNHEY and CDR2 is SVGAGI. The CDR3 region has the DNA TGTGCCAGCAGTTACAACCAAATGGATACGCAGTATTTT. Residues: CASSYNQMDTQYF.

In DNA, the CDR3 is TGTGCCAGCACCTCGTTGGGTGGCTCTTCCTACGAGCAGTACTTC. It specifies CASTSLGGSSYEQYF. The chain links TRBV6-6 to TRBJ2-7; no clear D. Trimming took off 7 bases at V and 1 base at J, with 17 bases between the two ends. The CDR3 runs to 15 residues. The germline gives CDR1 MNHNY, CDR2 SVGAGI (reference sequence).

This chain uses TRBV11-1 with TRBJ2-1; no clear D gene. CDR3 length: 14 residues. Trimming removed 6 bases from V and 4 bases from J, with 13 bases in between. Germline V gene data show CDR1 as SGHAT and CDR2 as FQDESV (reference sequence). Here the CDR3 reads CASRYGGVYNEQFF. The CDR3 DNA is TGTGCCAGCAGGTACGGTGGGGTTTACAATGAGCAGTTCTTC.

The genes are TRBV5-1 and TRBJ2-2; D might be TRBD1 (5 bases). The CDR3 covers 14 residues. The V end was cut by 4 bases, the J end by 3 bases, with 10 bases between. Germline V gene sequence: CDR1 SGHRS, CDR2 YFSETQ. The CDR3 region is CASSVQADTGELFF. CDR3 DNA sequence: TGCGCCAGCAGCGTACAGGCCGACACCGGGGAGCTGTTTTTT.

This rearrangement joins TRBV5-5 to TRBJ2-1; D remains ambiguous. Trimming pared 4 bases from V and 8 bases from J, leaving 10 bases between. The CDR3 runs to 12 residues. Germline lookup yields CDR1 SGHKS and CDR2 YYEKEE (reference sequence). DNA of the CDR3: TGTGCCAGCAGCCACCTTTCGTATGAGCAGTTCTTC. Its translation is CASSHLSYEQFF.

The chain links TRBV9 to TRBJ1-2, with D possibly TRBD1 on 5 matching bases. Per the germline V gene, CDR1 is SGDLS and CDR2 is YYNGEE. The CDR3 runs 16 residues. Deletions cut 0 bases from V and 7 bases from J, with 19 bases between. The CDR3 nucleotides read TGTGCCAGCAGCGTAGATTACGGCAGGGAAATATCTGGCTACACCTTC. This translates into CASSVDYGREISGYTF.

The V gene is TRBV11-3, the J gene TRBJ2-1, with D uncertain. The germline V gene encodes CDR1 SGHNT and CDR2 YENEEA. The CDR3 spans 15 residues. Trimming took off 6 bases at V and 0 bases at J, with 12 bases between the two ends. Written as DNA, the CDR3 is TGTGCCAGCAGTCGAGACTGGGTCTCCTACAATGAGCAGTTCTTC. This translates into CASSRDWVSYNEQFF.

The V call is TRBV6-5, the J call TRBJ2-1; 7 bases are a match to TRBD2. V lost 6 bases to trimming and J lost 6 bases; unmatched junction nucleotides: 5. The CDR3 consists of 13 residues. Germline V CDR1 and CDR2: MNHEY, SVGAGI. CDR3 bases: TGTGCCAGCAGGATGGGACTATTCAATGAGCAGTTCTTC. It specifies CASRMGLFNEQFF.

V is TRBV11-2 and J is TRBJ2-7; 12 bases line up with TRBD2. The germline V gene encodes CDR1 SGHAT and CDR2 FQNNGV. V lost 1 base, J lost 2 bases, and 6 bases stayed unmatched. The CDR3 runs 17 residues. CDR3 amino acids: CASSLALLAGGPYEQYF. In DNA form, the CDR3 reads TGTGCCAGCAGCTTAGCCCTACTAGCGGGAGGACCCTACGAGCAGTACTTC. Supplemented by reference TRBV11-2 and TRBJ2-7, the full variable domain reads EAGVAQSPRYKIIEKRQSVAFWCNPISGHATLYWYQQILGQGPKLLIQFQNNGVVDDSQLPKDRFSAERLKGVDSTLKIQPAKLEDSAVYLCASSLALLAGGPYEQYFGPGTRLTVT.

This chain joins TRBV5-1 and TRBJ1-5; the D gene is possibly TRBD1 (6 bases). V gave up 4 bases and J gave up 4 bases, with 9 bases separating them. CDR1 is SGHRS, CDR2 YFSETQ, per germline. The CDR3 is 13 amino acids. Written as DNA, the CDR3 is TGCGCCAGCAGCATAACAGGGAATCAGCCCCAGCATTTT. This translates into CASSITGNQPQHF. The full variable domain, rest sourced from reference TRBV5-1 and TRBJ1-5, is KAGVTQTPRYLIKTRGQQVTLSCSPISGHRSVSWYQQTPGQGLQFLFEYFSETQRNKGNFPGRFSGRQFSNSRSEMNVSTLELGDSALYLCASSITGNQPQHFGDGTRLSIL.

The genes are TRBV11-2 and TRBJ2-2; 12 nucleotides agree with TRBD2. The germline gives CDR1 SGHAT, CDR2 FQNNGV. CDR3 length: 18 amino acids. V lost 3 bases, J lost 6 bases, and 11 bases stayed unmatched. CDR3 sequence reads: CASSFRARTSGKAGELFF. The CDR3 DNA follows: TGTGCCAGCAGCTTCCGGGCCCGGACTAGCGGGAAGGCCGGGGAGCTGTTTTTT. The full variable domain, in which reference TRBV11-2 and TRBJ2-2 provide the parts outside the CDR3, is EAGVAQSPRYKIIEKRQSVAFWCNPISGHATLYWYQQILGQGPKLLIQFQNNGVVDDSQLPKDRFSAERLKGVDSTLKIQPAKLEDSAVYLCASSFRARTSGKAGELFFGEGSRLTVL.

The rearrangement uses TRBV11-2 and TRBJ2-1, with 12 bases identical to TRBD2. The CDR3 is made up of 16 amino acids. V shed 0 bases, J shed 8 bases, and the junction held 5 bases outside the gene matches. Germline loops: CDR1 SGHAT, CDR2 FQNNGV. The DNA for the CDR3 is TGTGCCAGCAGCTTAGAGGCTAGCGGGGGGGAGGATGAGCAGTTCTTC. This encodes CASSLEASGGEDEQFF.

The genes are TRBV6-5 and TRBJ2-7; 10 nucleotides line up with TRBD1. CDR1 MNHEY and CDR2 SVGAGI come from the germline V gene. The length of the CDR3 is 14 residues. Trimming removed 5 bases from V and 4 bases from J; junction bases left unmatched: 5. The CDR3 region is CASSLGTGVYEQYF. CDR3 nucleotide sequence: TGTGCCAGCAGTCTTGGGACAGGGGTGTACGAGCAGTACTTC.

The table lists this clone with a few counts. The chain uses TRBV5-1 and TRBJ1-2, with D hard to call. In germline, CDR1 is SGHRS, CDR2 YFSETQ. Trimming cost V 0 bases and J 6 bases, with 12 bases left between them. This CDR3 is built from 14 residues. The CDR3 coding sequence is TGCGCCAGCAGCTTGGGAGGTGACTTAAATGGCTACACCTTC. Its translation is CASSLGGDLNGYTF.

This chain links TRBV28 with TRBJ2-1; TRBD2 matches 12 bases. J lost 4 bases, V lost 7 bases, and 2 bases had no gene match. The CDR3 is 14 amino acids. Per germline, CDR1 MDHEN and CDR2 SYDVKM. This chain's CDR3 is CASTLAGGYNEQFF. CDR3 bases: TGTGCCAGCACGCTAGCGGGAGGGTACAATGAGCAGTTCTTC.

The chain has TRBV9 and TRBJ2-1; TRBD2 might be the D (6 bases). V lost 4 bases to trimming and J lost 10 bases, with 12 bases between them. The CDR3 covers 12 residues. Germline V gives CDR1 SGDLS, CDR2 YYNGEE. CDR3 residues: CASSPDGGEQFF. In DNA form, the CDR3 reads TGTGCCAGCAGCCCCGATGGGGGGGAGCAGTTCTTC.

The V call is TRBV28, the J call TRBJ1-2; tentative D call: TRBD1 (5 bases). The CDR3 contains 15 residues. Germline V CDR1 and CDR2: MDHEN, SYDVKM. Trimming stripped 3 bases from V and 7 bases from J, with 18 bases between. DNA of the CDR3: TGTGCCAGCAGTTTGACCGAGGGACTGGGGCGTGGCTACACCTTC. Encoded protein: CASSLTEGLGRGYTF.

The chain uses TRBV18 and TRBJ1-1; 9 nucleotides agree with TRBD1. CDR1 KGHSH and CDR2 LQKENI come from the germline V gene. The CDR3 runs 15 residues. After removal of 3 bases from V and 0 bases from J, the junction contained 2 bases not matched to a gene. DNA for the CDR3: TGTGCCAGCTCACCCTGGACAGGGGTGAACACTGAAGCTTTCTTT. Amino acids: CASSPWTGVNTEAFF.